These 2 T cell receptor beta chains share one sample of origin, sequenced in a study of sequential checkpoint blockade in melanoma. Treatment meaning: randomized to nivolumab then ipilimumab (arm A) or the reverse (arm B). Generated by immunoSEQ multiplex PCR, the TCRdb table keeps only in-frame clones and is missing some. The repertoire holds under 20,000 clones, with 65% to 85% as singletons. This material consisted of CD8+ T cells sorted from blood (inferred from file names), taken from a patient given nivolumab and ipilimumab in sequence. The receptors were gathered from a human donor with melanoma.

The chain links TRBV27 to TRBJ2-5; D may be TRBD2 (5 bases). The length of the CDR3 is 14 residues. The ends were cut back, 8 bases at V and 5 bases at J, with 18 bases in the middle. Germline-derived CDR1 and CDR2 are MNHEY and SMNVEV (reference sequence). The CDR3 region is CASAMGTGWETQYF. In DNA form, the CDR3 reads TGTGCCAGCGCCATGGGAACGGGATGGGAGACCCAGTACTTC.

This sequence joins TRBV11-2 and TRBJ1-5; no definite D call. Germline CDR1 SGHAT, CDR2 FQNNGV. The length of the CDR3 is 14 residues. V lost 1 base and J 7 bases, leaving 11 bases between the germline ends. The CDR3 bases are TGTGCCAGCAGCTTAGGCGGGGAGGAGCAGCCCCAGCATTTT. Its translation is CASSLGGEEQPQHF.